The present entry profiles one TCR beta chain with its context. The data were obtained in a study of cytomegalovirus exposure and HLA in healthy donors. The V and J ends lost 10 bases and 11 bases, in that order; junction bases with no gene match: 18. Germline CDR1 and CDR2: SGHTA and FQGNSA. The CDR3 totals 15 residues. Primers for the PCR totalled 60 Vbeta and 13 Jbeta. Measured with immunoSEQ multiplex PCR; TCRdb has only the in-frame clones, and not every one. The sample comprises approximately 140,000 clones, 65% to 85% of which are singletons, and less than 3% rests with the top ten. The TCR comes from a male donor in good health and CMV-seronegative. Sequenced material: PBMCs. This chain joins TRBV7-2 and TRBJ2-1; 9 bases match TRBD2. The CDR3 protein is CATSVRREGRGQQFF. The CDR3 DNA reads TGTGCCACGTCGGTCCGGCGGGAGGGCCGGGGCCAGCAGTTCTTC.